A single sample gave rise to the 12 T cell receptor beta chains below, sequenced in a study of blood T cell repertoires in COVID-19. Produced via immunoSEQ multiplex PCR; TCRdb's table is partial and in-frame only. The data show roughly 86,000 clones, with about 86% seen just once and around 6.6% held by the top ten. The sequenced sample consisted of peripheral blood. The origin of the receptors is a man aged 60 to 75 with acute or convalescent COVID-19.

The CDR3 sequence is CASSLEGQGARETQYF. In DNA form, the CDR3 reads TGCGCCAGCAGCTTGGAGGGACAGGGGGCCAGAGAGACCCAGTACTTC. V gene TRBV5-1 combines with J gene TRBJ2-5, with 12 bases matching TRBD1. Trimming at V came to 0 bases and at J to 4 bases, leaving 4 bases not matched to a gene. The germline gives CDR1 SGHRS, CDR2 YFSETQ. This CDR3 has 16 residues.

The rearrangement joins TRBV6-5 to TRBJ1-1; possible D gene TRBD1, 5 bases. Germline V gives CDR1 MNHEY, CDR2 SVGAGI. The CDR3 covers 15 residues. The V gene lost 6 bases and the J gene lost 0 bases, with 14 bases spanning the gap. The CDR3 loop is CASSKQTVLNTEAFF. CDR3 in DNA: TGTGCCAGCAGCAAACAGACAGTCTTGAACACTGAAGCTTTCTTT.

The CDR3 DNA reads TGTGCCAGCAGGGCAGGGTTCGGGAATGAGCAGTTCTTC. Amino acid sequence: CASRAGFGNEQFF. V and J are TRBV6-5 and TRBJ2-1, with TRBD1 as a possible D gene (5 bases). Trimming pared 6 bases from V and 7 bases from J, leaving 13 bases between. CDR1 and CDR2 (germline): MNHEY, SVGAGI. This CDR3 is built from 13 residues.

This clone has a handful of counts. This chain connects TRBV5-1 to TRBJ1-1; D is uncertain. The ends were cut back, 2 bases at V and 2 bases at J, with 13 bases in the middle. The CDR3 contains 15 residues. Germline CDR1 is SGHRS and CDR2 is YFSETQ. The CDR3 protein is CASSFSSTINTEAFF. CDR3 DNA: TGCGCCAGCAGCTTTAGTTCAACGATCAACACTGAAGCTTTCTTT.

This chain joins TRBV28 and TRBJ1-1; D remains unclear. There are 13 residues in the CDR3. Trimming removed 6 bases from V and 0 bases from J, with 8 bases in between. CDR1 is MDHEN and CDR2 is SYDVKM in the germline V gene. The chain's CDR3 is CASRQIMNTEAFF. The CDR3 nucleotides are TGTGCCAGCAGACAGATCATGAACACTGAAGCTTTCTTT.

The V and J genes are TRBV19 and TRBJ2-6; D may be TRBD1 (6 bases). Germline V gives CDR1 LNHDA, CDR2 SQIVND (reference sequence). This CDR3 is 16 amino acids long. The V and J ends lost 2 bases and 2 bases respectively, with 10 bases between them. The CDR3 sequence is CASSIIRGTGANVLTF. The DNA for the CDR3 is TGTGCCAGTAGTATAATTAGGGGGACTGGGGCCAACGTCCTGACTTTC.

The chain uses TRBV2 and TRBJ1-5, with a possible D match to TRBD1 (5 bases). Germline V gene data show CDR1 as SNHLY and CDR2 as FYNNEI. The CDR3 spans 15 residues. Trimming removed 3 bases from V and 0 bases from J, with 9 bases in between. CDR3 protein: CASSESGGSNQPQHF. CDR3 nucleotide sequence: TGTGCCAGCAGTGAGTCGGGGGGTAGCAATCAGCCCCAGCATTTT.

This clone was seen only a few times. The V gene is TRBV19, the J gene TRBJ1-1; 7 bases match TRBD1. Germline V CDR1 and CDR2: LNHDA, SQIVND (reference sequence). The trim removed 5 bases at V and 6 bases at J, leaving 6 bases unmatched. CDR3 length equals 13 residues. This CDR3 reads CASSLTGIAEAFF. CDR3 sequence (DNA): TGTGCCAGTAGTCTGACAGGGATAGCTGAAGCTTTCTTT.

The chain uses TRBV29-1 and TRBJ1-1; no reliable D call. The CDR3 consists of 11 residues. Trimming left V 7 bases short and J 11 bases short, with 17 bases between. The germline CDR1 and CDR2 sequences are SQVTM and ANQGSEA. The CDR3 loop reads CSALYGGNAFF. In DNA form, the CDR3 reads TGCAGCGCCCTCTATGGAGGAAACGCTTTCTTT.

This clone is a singleton in its sample. This sequence joins TRBV29-1 and TRBJ2-7; 8 nucleotides align to TRBD1. V lost 1 base to trimming and J lost 0 bases; unmatched junction nucleotides: 2. This CDR3 is built from 14 residues. Germline V gene lookup returns CDR1 SQVTM and CDR2 ANQGSEA. The CDR3 sequence: CSVEGGQDSYEQYF. Written as DNA, the CDR3 is TGCAGCGTTGAAGGGGGACAGGACTCCTACGAGCAGTACTTC.

The chain employs TRBV30 and TRBJ1-2; 10 bases agree with TRBD1. V was clipped by 1 base and J by 4 bases; unmatched bases: 3. The CDR3 totals 14 residues. Germline V gene lookup returns CDR1 GTSNPN and CDR2 SVGIG (reference sequence). The CDR3 DNA sequence: TGTGCCTGGAGTGGGGGACAGGGGATCTATGGCTACACCTTC. Its protein is CAWSGGQGIYGYTF.

The CDR3 bases are TGTGCCAGCTCACCAGGGACAGGGGTTGACCAGCCCCAGCATTTT. Its protein product is CASSPGTGVDQPQHF. The V call is TRBV18, the J call TRBJ1-5, with 10 nucleotides matching TRBD1. After removal of 2 bases from V and 7 bases from J, the junction contained 5 bases not matched to a gene. This CDR3 is built from 15 residues. The germline V gene has CDR1 KGHSH and CDR2 LQKENI.